This T cell receptor beta chain was captured by sequencing in a study of a mutant IDH1 vaccine in newly diagnosed glioma. The time point: week 47, end of study. Doses of 300 ug of mutant IDH1 20-mer peptide were given with topical imiquimod. Points on this clone: Its antigen is undetermined.

Trimming removed 5 bases from V and 4 bases from J, with 14 bases in between. Germline values: CDR1 SEHNR, CDR2 FQNEAQ (reference sequence). The CDR3 is made up of 14 amino acids. TCRdb's table, derived via immunoSEQ multiplex PCR, lists solely in-frame clones and lacks some. Seen here are tens of thousands of clones, 76% observed once, and the top ten hold around 4.9%. The clonotype comes from a woman aged 40-49 years with glioma. Some clones in this sample may be carry-over from other donors' samples. The material was PBMCs, obtained from a glioma patient whose treatment included an IDH1 peptide vaccine. The chain couples TRBV7-9 to TRBJ1-2; the D gene is possibly TRBD1 (6 bases). CDR3 in amino acids: CASSPGATLYGYTF. Written as DNA, the CDR3 is TGTGCCAGCAGCCCGGGGGCCACACTCTATGGCTACACCTTC. Combining the CDR3 with reference TRBV7-9 and TRBJ1-2 gives the whole variable domain DTGVSQNPRHKITKRGQNVTFRCDPISEHNRLYWYRQTLGQGPEFLTYFQNEAQLEKSRLLSDRFSAERPKGSFSTLEIQRTEQGDSAMYLCASSPGATLYGYTFGSGTRLTVV.